One T cell receptor (beta chain) is described in this entry. This may be a read error: a much more frequent sequence differs by one nucleotide. This entry belongs to a study of patients and donors after allogeneic stem cell transplantation. In TCRdb, the RT-PCR reads were re-called with MiXCR into one record per CDR3 protein. The table records about 24,000 distinct CDR3 sequences, about 30% of them present only once. The CDR3 is 13 residues long. The clonotype originates from a human donor who was either an allogeneic HSCT recipient or a stem cell or donor lymphocyte infusion donor (not recorded which). It is not recorded whose cells these are; they may come from a transplant donor. What was sequenced was blood, either unsorted or a sorted T cell fraction (not recorded which). This chain links TRBV12-3 or TRBV12-4 with TRBJ1-3; unclear D gene. CDR3 DNA: TGTGCCAGCAGTTCGACGGAACGAAACATCATATATTTT. Translation: CASSSTERNIIYF.